Below, 23 T cell receptor beta chains from the same sample are listed, as sequenced in a study of blood T cells in healthy people across ages. Using a J-beta primer mix together with a sample-barcoded 5' primer, a second PCR was run for roughly 6 to 11 cycles. MiXCR, applied by TCRdb to the 5' RACE reads, yields one record per CDR3 protein. The sample includes roughly 680,000 distinct CDR3 sequences, 20% to 25% of them seen just once. The sample comprised blood. The receptors come from a man between 65 and 80 years old in good health.

This clonotype was observed a handful of times. A junction boundary mismatches the germline segment, possibly from a read error. The chain recombines TRBV5-1 with TRBJ2-1, with a possible D match to TRBD1 (6 bases). The CDR3 totals 15 residues. Germline V gene sequence: CDR1 SGHRS, CDR2 YFSETQ. The CDR3 loop reads CASRHSGTPYDEQFF. In DNA form, the CDR3 reads TGCGCCAGCAGGCACTCCGGGACACCCTACGATGAGCAGTTCTTC.

This clonotype was detected once. The CDR3 DNA reads as TGCAGTGCTAGAGTCCTGACTAGAGCGCTTGAGCAGTTCTTC. Protein: CSARVLTRALEQFF. The chain uses TRBV20-1 and TRBJ2-1, with a possible D match to TRBD2 (6 bases). From germline, CDR1 is DFQATT and CDR2 SNEGSKA (reference sequence). There are 14 residues in the CDR3. V lost 1 base and J lost 9, with 16 bases in between.

About this clonotype itself: At one boundary the junction diverges from the germline segment, which might be a read error. The J gene is TRBJ2-2, the V gene TRBV9, with D possibly TRBD2 on 6 matching bases. The CDR3 consists of 14 residues. Looked up from germline, CDR1 is SGDLS and CDR2 is YYNGEE. In nucleotides, the CDR3 is TGTGCCAGCAGCTTCCGAGGAGGGACCGGGGAGCTGGTTTTT. Translated, it gives CASSFRGGTGELVF.

This clonotype was counted only a few times. V and J are TRBV21-1 and TRBJ2-7; the table's D call, TRBD1, has no DNA check behind it. TRBV21-1 constitutes a pseudogene. This CDR3 is built from 15 residues. The CDR3 coding sequence is TGTGCCAGCAACGTCATGACAGGGCGGGGAGGCGAGCAGTACTTC. Encoded protein: CASNVMTGRGGEQYF.

The chain uses TRBV2 and TRBJ1-1, with no clear D. CDR3 size: 13 residues. The germline V gene has CDR1 SNHLY and CDR2 FYNNEI. Deletions cut 0 bases from V and 11 bases from J, with 13 bases between. The CDR3 coding sequence is TGTGCCAGCAGTGAAGCGCTTCGGGGATTGGCTTTCTTT. It specifies CASSEALRGLAFF.

This clonotype was seen a few times. CDR3 residues: CASSPRRGYEQYF. The CDR3 DNA reads as TGTGCCAGCAGTCCCAGGAGGGGATACGAGCAGTACTTC. The V gene is TRBV27, the J gene TRBJ2-7; a possible D gene is TRBD2 (6 bases). The CDR3 loop spans 13 amino acids. Germline values: CDR1 MNHEY, CDR2 SMNVEV (reference sequence). V lost 5 bases, J lost 4 bases, and 12 bases lay in between.

This clonotype has more than one count but fewer than ten. The chain couples TRBV2 to TRBJ2-1, with D uncertain. The CDR3 runs 14 residues. Trimming stripped 7 bases from V and 5 bases from J, with 15 bases between. Germline CDR1 and CDR2: SNHLY and FYNNEI. Here the CDR3 DNA reads TGTGCCAGCAACCTGGGTGGTTCAAACAATGAGCAGTTCTTC. Translation gives CASNLGGSNNEQFF.

V gene TRBV5-1 combines with J gene TRBJ2-7; 9 positions agree with TRBD1. CDR1 is SGHRS, CDR2 YFSETQ, per germline. The CDR3 covers 15 residues. Trimming cost V 1 base and J 6 bases; bases outside gene matches: 8. The CDR3 sequence: CASSLTGTGMFEQYF. The CDR3 DNA sequence: TGCGCCAGCAGCTTGACCGGGACAGGGATGTTCGAGCAGTACTTC.

In its sample, this clonotype was seen a few times. The rearrangement uses TRBV15 and TRBJ2-5; D is ambiguous. Trimming shortened V by 1 base and J by 2 bases, and 11 bases separated the two germline ends. The germline V gene has CDR1 LNHNV and CDR2 YYDKDF (reference sequence). The CDR3 has 15 amino acids. The chain's CDR3 is CATSRVGYPQETQYF. CDR3 nucleotide sequence: TGTGCCACCAGCAGAGTGGGTTATCCTCAAGAGACCCAGTACTTC.

The rearrangement links TRBV5-1 to TRBJ2-5; TRBD2 matches 10 bases. The CDR3 has 17 residues. CDR1 SGHRS and CDR2 YFSETQ come from the germline V gene. Unmatched junction bases numbered 15, after V lost 6 bases and J lost 4 bases. The CDR3 here is CASNPSGSNFVGETQYF. CDR3 nucleotides: TGCGCCAGCAACCCTAGCGGGAGTAATTTTGTAGGAGAGACCCAGTACTTC.

The gene calls are TRBV7-9 and TRBJ2-3; 10 bases agree with TRBD2. This CDR3 has 14 amino acids. Unmatched junction bases numbered 3, after V lost 5 bases and J lost 4 bases. Germline loops: CDR1 SEHNR, CDR2 FQNEAQ (reference sequence). The CDR3 sequence: CASSPSGRADTQYF. In DNA, the CDR3 is TGTGCCAGCAGCCCAAGCGGGAGGGCAGATACGCAGTATTTT.

In this sample, this clonotype turned up many times. The chain carries TRBV20-1 and TRBJ2-7, with 7 bases identical to TRBD2. CDR1 is DFQATT and CDR2 is SNEGSKA in the germline V gene (reference sequence). V shed 0 bases, J shed 0 bases, and the junction held 8 bases outside the gene matches. The CDR3 loop spans 16 amino acids. The CDR3 nucleotides read TGCAGTGCTAGAGATCCGGGGACTAAGAGCTCCTACGAGCAGTACTTC. Translation gives CSARDPGTKSSYEQYF.

The chain joins TRBV14 to TRBJ1-3; D not resolved. Germline V gene sequence: CDR1 SGHDN, CDR2 FVKESK. The V end was cut by 3 bases, the J end by 0 bases, with 9 bases between. This CDR3 is built from 15 residues. This CDR3 reads CASSQARNSGNTIYF. CDR3 sequence (DNA): TGTGCCAGCAGCCAGGCCCGGAACTCTGGAAACACCATATATTTT. Full variable domain (remainder filled in from reference TRBV14 and TRBJ1-3): EAGVTQFPSHSVIEKGQTVTLRCDPISGHDNLYWYRRVMGKEIKFLLHFVKESKQDESGMPNNRFLAERTGGTYSTLKVQPAELEDSGVYFCASSQARNSGNTIYFGEGSWLTVV.

V is TRBV20-1 and J is TRBJ2-3; 9 bases are shared with TRBD2. Germline CDR1 is DFQATT and CDR2 is SNEGSKA (reference sequence). This CDR3 has 15 residues. After removal of 5 bases from V and 4 bases from J, the junction contained 10 bases not matched to a gene. The CDR3 loop reads CSAPVAGDLADTQYF. CDR3 DNA sequence: TGCAGTGCTCCCGTAGCGGGAGATTTAGCAGATACGCAGTATTTT.

Of note for this clonotype: The junction and the germline gene differ at one end; a read error may be behind it. This chain links TRBV20-1 with TRBJ1-4, with a weak D call TRBD1 (5 bases). CDR3 length: 15 amino acids. CDR1 and CDR2 from the germline V gene are DFQATT and SNEGSKA (reference sequence). The CDR3 protein is CSARQGGATNERLFF. The DNA of the CDR3 is TGCAGTGCTAGACAGGGAGGGGCAACTAATGAAAGACTGTTTTTT.

The chain couples TRBV18 to TRBJ2-7; 7 bases agree with TRBD2. The CDR3 sequence is 14 residues long. The germline V gene has CDR1 KGHSH and CDR2 LQKENI. V lost 3 bases, J lost 2 bases, and 4 bases stayed unmatched. The CDR3: CASSPGGTAYEQYF. CDR3 bases: TGTGCCAGCTCACCCGGGGGGACCGCCTACGAGCAGTACTTC.

This clonotype occurred many times. The CDR3 coding sequence is TGTGCCAGCACCCCGGGAGGGACCCAGTACTTC. Translating it yields CASTPGGTQYF. The chain joins TRBV25-1 to TRBJ2-5; TRBD2 matches 7 bases. The CDR3 consists of 11 residues. Germline CDR1 reads MGHDK; CDR2 reads SYGVNS. The ends lost 7 bases at V and 7 bases at J; junction bases unmatched: 3.

This clonotype was seen more than once but under ten times. CDR3 region: CASRGFTWIYGYTF. The CDR3 DNA reads as TGTGCCAGCAGGGGCTTTACGTGGATCTATGGCTACACCTTC. The chain is built from TRBV12-3 or TRBV12-4 and TRBJ1-2; unclear D gene. The V end was cut by 6 bases, the J end by 4 bases, with 15 bases between. The CDR3 consists of 14 residues.

The V and J genes are TRBV19 and TRBJ2-3; 11 nucleotides match TRBD1. Germline V lookup: CDR1 LNHDA, CDR2 SQIVND (reference sequence). The CDR3 consists of 19 residues. The junction had 16 bases not matched to a gene; V was cut back by 5 bases and J by 3 bases. CDR3 sequence (DNA): TGTGCCAGTAGTCCACGACCCGGGACAGGGGGTCAAGGAACAGATACGCAGTATTTT. Its protein is CASSPRPGTGGQGTDTQYF.

This chain uses TRBV6-2 or TRBV6-3 with TRBJ2-7; D remains unclear. Looked up from germline, CDR1 is MNHEY and CDR2 is SVGEGT. Trimming took 7 bases from V and 0 from J, leaving 13 bases between them. The CDR3 contains 14 residues. The DNA for the CDR3 is TGTGCCAGCATTAACGACGGAACCTCCTACGAGCAGTACTTC. It translates to CASINDGTSYEQYF.

The chain recombines TRBV5-1 with TRBJ2-1; D remains unclear. The CDR3 sequence is 14 residues long. The V and J ends lost 3 bases and 6 bases respectively, with 13 bases between them. CDR1 is SGHRS, CDR2 YFSETQ, per germline. The CDR3 loop is CASSSVSGSNEQFF. Written as DNA, the CDR3 is TGCGCCAGCAGCTCGGTCTCTGGGTCCAATGAGCAGTTCTTC.

The CDR3 sequence is CASSRPDSQPQHF. In nucleotides, the CDR3 is TGTGCCAGCAGCCGTCCTGACAGTCAGCCCCAGCATTTT. This chain links TRBV3-1 with TRBJ1-5, with D perhaps matching TRBD1 (5 bases). This CDR3 region has 13 residues. Germline CDR1 and CDR2: LGHDT and YNNKEL (reference sequence). V was trimmed by 4 bases and J by 6 bases, leaving 10 bases between them. Combining the CDR3 with reference TRBV3-1 and TRBJ1-5 gives the whole variable domain DTAVSQTPKYLVTQMGNDKSIKCEQNLGHDTMYWYKQDSKKFLKIMFSYNNKELIINETVPNRFSPKSPDKAHLNLHINSLELGDSAVYFCASSRPDSQPQHFGDGTRLSIL.

The chain combines TRBV14 with TRBJ2-5, with TRBD1 matching 12 bases. The J call may be in error: the DNA end matches TRBJ2-1 better. The germline V gene has CDR1 SGHDN and CDR2 FVKESK. The CDR3 runs 16 residues. CDR3 in amino acids: CASSPPRDRGHHEQFF. The CDR3 bases are TGTGCCAGCAGCCCCCCCCGGGACAGGGGGCACCATGAGCAGTTCTTC.